The 13 T cell receptor beta chains presented below share a single source sample, sequenced in a study of cytomegalovirus exposure and HLA in healthy donors. Vbeta (60) and Jbeta (13) primers were used in the PCR. Data came from immunoSEQ multiplex PCR; TCRdb stores just in-frame clones and leaves some out. The table includes fewer than 150,000 clones, around 79% detected once. Sequencing was done on a sample of PBMCs. The origin of the receptors is a woman between 40 and 55 years old in good health and CMV-seronegative.

This sequence joins TRBV7-2 and TRBJ2-3, with TRBD2 as a possible D gene (6 bases). The length of the CDR3 is 16 residues. Germline V lookup: CDR1 SGHTA, CDR2 FQGNSA. The V end was cut by 1 base, the J end by 0 bases, with 11 bases between. The CDR3 DNA sequence: TGTGCCAGCAGCTTAGACGGACTACTTAGCACAGATACGCAGTATTTT. It yields the protein CASSLDGLLSTDTQYF.

The chain couples TRBV28 to TRBJ1-5; D is undetermined. With 6 bases removed from V and 6 bases from J, the gap between germline ends came to 9 bases. Germline assignment: CDR1 MDHEN and CDR2 SYDVKM. The CDR3 is 12 residues long. The CDR3 region has the DNA TGTGCCAGCAGAGCCCTGCGTCAGCCCCAGCATTTT. Protein: CASRALRQPQHF.

This chain joins TRBV4-1 and TRBJ2-5; 7 bases are shared with TRBD2. The CDR3 extends over 15 amino acids. V trimming: 1 base; J trimming: 5 bases; junction bases outside the gene matches: 7. Germline CDR1 reads MGHRA; CDR2 reads YSYEKL. The CDR3 DNA sequence: TGCGCCAGCAGCCAAGTAGGACTAGGGGAGGAGACCCAGTACTTC. It is translated as CASSQVGLGEETQYF.

This chain links TRBV19 with TRBJ2-1, with TRBD2 identical over 15 bases. The V segment lost 9 bases and the J segment 7 bases; nucleotides outside the gene matches: 4. Germline V gene lookup returns CDR1 LNHDA and CDR2 SQIVND (reference sequence). The CDR3 covers 14 residues. CDR3 DNA: TGTGCCAGCGGGACTAGCGGGAGGCGGAATGAGCAGTTCTTC. Translating it yields CASGTSGRRNEQFF.

This clone was seen a few times. The chain employs TRBV5-1 and TRBJ2-5; TRBD2 might be the D (6 bases). CDR1 and CDR2 (germline): SGHRS, YFSETQ. The CDR3 totals 16 residues. V gave up 5 bases and J gave up 1 base, with 18 bases separating them. The CDR3 loop reads CASSGGAVGLQETQYF. The DNA of the CDR3 is TGCGCCAGCAGTGGTGGGGCTGTGGGACTCCAAGAGACCCAGTACTTC.

The chain couples TRBV4-2 to TRBJ1-6; 9 bases line up with TRBD1. CDR3 length: 16 amino acids. V trimming: 0 bases; J trimming: 6 bases; junction bases outside the gene matches: 3. Germline V gene sequence: CDR1 LGHNA, CDR2 YNFKEQ. The CDR3 here is CASSQDGDRVNSPLHF. DNA for the CDR3: TGTGCCAGCAGCCAAGACGGGGACAGGGTTAATTCACCCCTCCACTTT.

This clone was seen at least ten times. The chain carries TRBV7-9 and TRBJ1-3; 12 bases map to TRBD1. The CDR3 has 17 amino acids. Germline values: CDR1 SEHNR, CDR2 FQNEAQ (reference sequence). V lost 2 bases and J lost 0; bases outside the gene matches: 2. For the CDR3, the DNA is TGTGCCAGCAGCTTACCGGGACAGGGGGCCTCTGGAAACACCATATATTTT. This sequence encodes CASSLPGQGASGNTIYF. The full variable domain, in which reference TRBV7-9 and TRBJ1-3 provide the parts outside the CDR3, is DTGVSQNPRHKITKRGQNVTFRCDPISEHNRLYWYRQTLGQGPEFLTYFQNEAQLEKSRLLSDRFSAERPKGSFSTLEIQRTEQGDSAMYLCASSLPGQGASGNTIYFGEGSWLTVV.

The chain joins TRBV7-9 to TRBJ2-3, with 10 bases identical to TRBD1. J gave up 4 bases and V 6 bases, and 10 bases lay outside the gene matches. The CDR3 loop spans 16 amino acids. Germline lookup yields CDR1 SEHNR and CDR2 FQNEAQ (reference sequence). The CDR3 bases are TGTGCCAGCAGGACCTCGTGGGGACAGGGGTCAGATACGCAGTATTTT. Protein product: CASRTSWGQGSDTQYF.

The chain combines TRBV5-1 with TRBJ1-6; TRBD1 agrees at 7 bases. Trimming took 3 bases from V and 7 from J; bases not matched to a gene: 7. The germline CDR1 and CDR2 sequences are SGHRS and YFSETQ. This CDR3 contains 15 residues. The CDR3 loop is CASSSTGTENSPLHF. Written as DNA, the CDR3 is TGCGCCAGCAGCTCGACCGGGACAGAGAATTCACCCCTCCACTTT.

This chain links TRBV27 with TRBJ1-5, with D hard to call. This CDR3 region has 13 residues. Germline V CDR1 and CDR2: MNHEY, SMNVEV (reference sequence). The V end was cut by 8 bases, the J end by 5 bases, with 13 bases between. The CDR3 reads CASRALFDQPQHF. The DNA of the CDR3 is TGTGCCAGCCGAGCCCTGTTCGATCAGCCCCAGCATTTT.

Only a few counts were recorded for this clone. V and J are TRBV7-2 and TRBJ2-7; D might be TRBD1 (6 bases). The CDR3 length is 13 residues. The V gene lost 1 base and the J gene lost 5 bases, with 9 bases spanning the gap. Germline values: CDR1 SGHTA, CDR2 FQGNSA. Here the CDR3 DNA reads TGTGCCAGCAGCTTAGACAGGGATGACGAGCAGTACTTC. This sequence encodes CASSLDRDDEQYF.

The chain carries TRBV19 and TRBJ2-7; D call uncertain. The V end was cut by 3 bases, the J end by 2 bases, with 14 bases between. Germline loops: CDR1 LNHDA, CDR2 SQIVND (reference sequence). This CDR3 region has 15 residues. In nucleotides, the CDR3 is TGTGCCAGTAGTATGTTGATGGATCTAGCCTACGAGCAGTACTTC. This encodes CASSMLMDLAYEQYF. Drawing the rest from reference TRBV19 and TRBJ2-7, the complete variable domain is DGGITQSPKYLFRKEGQNVTLSCEQNLNHDAMYWYRQDPGQGLRLIYYSQIVNDFQKGDIAEGYSVSREKKESFPLTVTSAQKNPTAFYLCASSMLMDLAYEQYFGPGTRLTVT.

J is TRBJ1-5 and V is TRBV7-2; no clear D. CDR1 SGHTA and CDR2 FQGNSA come from the germline V gene. V dropped 6 bases and J dropped 5 bases, with 11 bases sitting between them. This CDR3 region has 13 residues. This CDR3 reads CASRLRPDQPQHF. CDR3 nucleotide sequence: TGTGCCAGCAGACTAAGGCCCGATCAGCCCCAGCATTTT.